One T cell receptor (beta chain) is described in this entry. The CDR3 consists of 15 residues. The data belong to a study of identical twins. MiXCR, applied by TCRdb to the 5' RACE reads, yields one record per CDR3 protein. Here the sample spans 500,000 to 650,000 distinct CDR3 sequences, 20% to 25% being singletons. The same sample was also studied in work on yellow fever vaccine responses in identical twins.

This sequence joins TRBV21-1 and TRBJ1-4. TRBV21-1 is listed as a pseudogene. The receptor's source is a woman under 30 in good health. Sequencing used CD4+ T cells sorted from blood. The CDR3 nucleotides are TGTGCCAGCAGCAAAGAACTAGGGATTAATGAAAAACTGTTTTTT. Translating it yields CASSKELGINEKLFF.